These 27 T cell receptor beta chains were all obtained from the same sample, sequenced in a study of T-cell memory formation after mild COVID-19. In TCRdb, the 5' RACE reads were re-called with MiXCR into one record per CDR3 protein. The table lists about 260,000 distinct CDR3 sequences, roughly 8% of them singletons, with about 20% in the top ten. Input material: PBMCs or a T cell subset sorted from them (not recorded which). The receptor set was obtained from a man between 18 and 29 years old who had mild COVID-19 (a few samples of this study predate the infection). Cell type and time point are not known.

This clonotype appeared a few times. V gene TRBV20-1 combines with J gene TRBJ1-5, with 9 nucleotides matching TRBD1. This CDR3 region has 16 residues. CDR1 is DFQATT, CDR2 SNEGSKA, per germline (reference sequence). The trim removed 1 base at V and 7 bases at J, leaving 11 bases unmatched. CDR3 DNA sequence: TGCAGTGCTAGAGGCGGTCCGGGACAGGGCCTCCAGCCCCAGCATTTT. Its protein is CSARGGPGQGLQPQHF.

This clonotype was picked up many times. V gene TRBV12-3 or TRBV12-4 combines with J gene TRBJ2-1, with a tentative D call TRBD2 (5 bases). Trimming stripped 3 bases from V and 8 bases from J, with 11 bases between. The CDR3 is made up of 13 amino acids. The CDR3 is CASSLGLADEQFF. CDR3 DNA: TGTGCCAGCAGTTTGGGCCTAGCCGATGAGCAGTTCTTC.

This rearrangement joins TRBV24-1 to TRBJ1-5, with TRBD1 matching 7 bases. J gave up 4 bases and V 2 bases, and 1 base lay outside the gene matches. The CDR3 spans 14 residues. Looked up from germline, CDR1 is KGHDR and CDR2 is SFDVKD. The DNA of the CDR3 is TGTGCCACCAGTGATTCACAGGGGAATCAGCCCCAGCATTTT. Its protein product is CATSDSQGNQPQHF.

This clonotype was counted a few times. The chain has TRBV14 and TRBJ2-3; D remains ambiguous. The CDR3 is 12 residues long. Trimming stripped 4 bases from V and 6 bases from J, with 8 bases between. From germline, CDR1 is SGHDN and CDR2 FVKESK. The CDR3 protein is CASSPVLDTQYF. CDR3 DNA: TGTGCCAGCAGCCCCGTCTTGGATACGCAGTATTTT.

This clonotype was picked up many times. The V and J genes are TRBV5-1 and TRBJ2-3, with 8 bases aligning to TRBD1. CDR1 and CDR2 from the germline V gene are SGHRS and YFSETQ. CDR3 length: 15 residues. V shed 3 bases and J 4 bases; nucleotides not matched to a gene: 7. The CDR3 sequence: CASSSDRVDPDTQYF. The CDR3 nucleotides are TGCGCCAGCAGCTCGGACAGGGTTGACCCAGATACGCAGTATTTT. Full variable domain (outside the CDR3, taken from reference TRBV5-1 and TRBJ2-3): KAGVTQTPRYLIKTRGQQVTLSCSPISGHRSVSWYQQTPGQGLQFLFEYFSETQRNKGNFPGRFSGRQFSNSRSEMNVSTLELGDSALYLCASSSDRVDPDTQYFGPGTRLTVL.

The genes are TRBV12-3 or TRBV12-4 and TRBJ1-5; D call uncertain. The CDR3 totals 14 residues. V was clipped by 2 bases and J by 5 bases, with 10 bases between them. The CDR3 DNA reads TGTGCCAGCAGTTTAAGCAGCCTCGATCAGCCCCAGCATTTT. This codes for CASSLSSLDQPQHF.

The rearrangement uses TRBV7-9 and TRBJ1-3; D is possibly TRBD1 (5 bases). The CDR3 runs 16 residues. CDR1 is SEHNR, CDR2 FQNEAQ, per germline (reference sequence). Trimming took 4 bases from V and 7 from J, leaving 20 bases between them. CDR3 sequence: CASSSRQTGWDNTIYF. The CDR3 DNA reads as TGTGCCAGCAGCTCCCGACAGACCGGGTGGGACAACACCATATATTTT.

This sequence joins TRBV18 and TRBJ2-3; tentative D call: TRBD1 (6 bases). The CDR3 is 15 amino acids. Germline CDR1 and CDR2: KGHSH and LQKENI. The V end was cut by 3 bases, the J end by 2 bases, with 12 bases between. CDR3 amino acids: CASSPYGQPTDTQYF. The CDR3 region has the DNA TGTGCCAGCTCACCTTACGGACAGCCCACAGATACGCAGTATTTT.

This clonotype was found once. The chain recombines TRBV7-6 with TRBJ2-2; 7 nucleotides match TRBD2. This CDR3 contains 17 residues. Germline loops: CDR1 SGHVS, CDR2 FNYEAQ. Trimming cost V 1 base and J 0 bases; bases outside gene matches: 5. The CDR3 protein is CASSLVPGGTNTGELFF. CDR3 coding DNA: TGTGCCAGCAGCTTAGTGCCGGGGGGAACGAACACCGGGGAGCTGTTTTTT.

The chain carries TRBV7-9 and TRBJ1-1; the D gene is possibly TRBD1 (6 bases). Looked up from germline, CDR1 is SEHNR and CDR2 is FQNEAQ (reference sequence). V was shortened by 5 bases and J by 5 bases, with 12 bases between the two germline ends. The CDR3 length is 13 residues. Here the CDR3 reads CASSQGSLTEAFF. Written as DNA, the CDR3 is TGTGCCAGCAGCCAGGGGTCCTTAACTGAAGCTTTCTTT.

This clonotype has ten or more counts. The rearrangement joins TRBV7-8 to TRBJ1-2; D perhaps matches TRBD1 (6 bases). Germline V lookup: CDR1 SGHVS, CDR2 FQNEAQ. V was cut by 2 bases and J by 3 bases, with 10 bases left in between. The CDR3 has 14 amino acids. The CDR3 sequence is CASSLTGSDYGYTF. CDR3 DNA: TGTGCCAGCAGCTTAACAGGGTCTGACTATGGCTACACCTTC.

This clonotype has only a few counts. This chain connects TRBV7-2 to TRBJ2-1; D call uncertain. This CDR3 has 12 amino acids. The V end was cut by 6 bases, the J end by 0 bases, with 3 bases between. CDR1 SGHTA and CDR2 FQGNSA come from the germline V gene. The CDR3 sequence is CASRRSYNEQFF. CDR3 bases: TGTGCCAGCAGGCGCTCCTACAATGAGCAGTTCTTC. Full variable domain (outside the CDR3, taken from reference TRBV7-2 and TRBJ2-1): GAGVSQSPSNKVTEKGKDVELRCDPISGHTALYWYRQSLGQGLEFLIYFQGNSAPDKSGLPSDRFSAERTGGSVSTLTIQRTQQEDSAVYLCASRRSYNEQFFGPGTRLTVL.

This clonotype showed up many times. V and J are TRBV5-1 and TRBJ1-4; 7 positions agree with TRBD1. Germline CDR1 SGHRS, CDR2 YFSETQ. CDR3 length equals 15 residues. The junction had 10 bases not matched to a gene; V was cut back by 4 bases and J by 7 bases. DNA for the CDR3: TGCGCCAGCAGCCCCCCGGGGGCAGGGGGTGAAAAACTGTTTTTT. Its translation: CASSPPGAGGEKLFF.

This clonotype was picked up a small number of times. This chain connects TRBV9 to TRBJ1-2; D gene uncertain. The length of the CDR3 is 15 residues. The V and J ends lost 0 bases and 1 base respectively, with 10 bases between them. Germline values: CDR1 SGDLS, CDR2 YYNGEE. For the CDR3, the DNA is TGTGCCAGCAGCGTAGATCCCACCATTAACTATGGCTACACCTTC. This codes for CASSVDPTINYGYTF.

This clonotype occurred a few times. The genes are TRBV7-2 and TRBJ2-3; TRBD2 agrees at 8 bases. CDR3 size: 17 residues. Germline-derived CDR1 and CDR2 are SGHTA and FQGNSA. The V gene end was trimmed by 0 bases and the J gene end by 1 base; junction bases not matched to a gene: 6. The CDR3 nucleotides are TGTGCCAGCAGCTTAGCTGCGGGGGGCGCAGGCACAGATACGCAGTATTTT. Protein: CASSLAAGGAGTDTQYF.

This clonotype was found many times. The rearrangement links TRBV5-1 to TRBJ2-5; perhaps D is TRBD1 or TRBD2 (5 bases each). The germline gives CDR1 SGHRS, CDR2 YFSETQ. There are 16 residues in the CDR3. V lost 2 bases and J lost 1, with 15 bases in between. The CDR3 DNA follows: TGCGCCAGCAGCTTCCGGGACGAGCTTTCCCAAGAGACCCAGTACTTC. Amino acids: CASSFRDELSQETQYF.

This clonotype was recorded many times. The rearrangement joins TRBV5-1 to TRBJ1-1; 9 positions match TRBD1. Germline-derived CDR1 and CDR2 are SGHRS and YFSETQ. The CDR3 totals 15 residues. Trimming cost V 0 bases and J 1 base; bases outside gene matches: 1. This CDR3 reads CASSLEDRGNTEAFF. CDR3 sequence (DNA): TGCGCCAGCAGCTTGGAGGACAGGGGGAACACTGAAGCTTTCTTT.

This clonotype has a handful of counts. V gene TRBV18 combines with J gene TRBJ2-7; 11 positions match TRBD1. With V trimmed by 3 bases and J by 1 base, 2 bases remained unmatched. Germline V CDR1 and CDR2: KGHSH, LQKENI. CDR3 size: 15 residues. CDR3 nucleotide sequence: TGTGCCAGCTCACCGGGACAGGGGGGGTCCTACGAGCAGTACGTC. Protein sequence: CASSPGQGGSYEQYV.

This chain connects TRBV7-9 to TRBJ2-7; 7 bases line up with TRBD1. Germline V lookup: CDR1 SEHNR, CDR2 FQNEAQ (reference sequence). J gave up 5 bases and V 4 bases, and 2 bases lay outside the gene matches. CDR3 size: 12 residues. The CDR3 sequence is CASSSTGDEQYF. The CDR3, as DNA: TGTGCCAGCAGCTCAACAGGGGACGAGCAGTACTTC.

This clonotype was detected a few times. The rearrangement joins TRBV12-3 or TRBV12-4 to TRBJ2-5; tentatively, D is TRBD2 (5 bases). Trimming took 3 bases from V and 6 from J, leaving 11 bases between them. The CDR3 runs 13 residues. The CDR3 spells CASSFSSEKTQYF. CDR3 nucleotides: TGTGCCAGCAGTTTCAGTAGCGAAAAGACCCAGTACTTC.

This clonotype was detected a few times. V usage is TRBV11-3 and J usage is TRBJ2-7, with D perhaps assigned TRBD1 or TRBD2 (5 bases each). Deletions cut 1 base from V and 0 bases from J, with 7 bases between. This CDR3 is 14 amino acids long. Per the germline V gene, CDR1 is SGHNT and CDR2 is YENEEA. The DNA of the CDR3 is TGTGCCAGCAGCTTAGTCGGGACCTCCTACGAGCAGTACTTC. Translated: CASSLVGTSYEQYF.

This clonotype was picked up a small number of times. This chain links TRBV5-1 with TRBJ2-6; 10 bases fit TRBD1. Germline values: CDR1 SGHRS, CDR2 YFSETQ. This CDR3 spans 17 amino acids. Unmatched junction bases numbered 0, after V lost 0 bases and J lost 0 bases. The CDR3 sequence: CASSLGTGGSGANVLTF. The DNA of the CDR3 is TGCGCCAGCAGCTTGGGGACAGGGGGCTCTGGGGCCAACGTCCTGACTTTC.

This clonotype has at least ten counts. This sequence joins TRBV6-2 or TRBV6-3 and TRBJ2-7; 10 nucleotides line up with TRBD2. CDR1 is MNHEY and CDR2 is SVGEGT in the germline V gene. This CDR3 is 17 amino acids long. Losses at the gene ends were 3 bases for V and 7 bases for J; bases not matched to a gene: 15. CDR3 protein: CASSYRQRGGPTCEQYV. CDR3 coding DNA: TGTGCCAGCAGTTATCGACAGCGGGGGGGTCCTACGTGTGAGCAGTACGTC.

This clonotype was observed a few times. The chain joins TRBV13 to TRBJ2-6, with TRBD1 as a possible D gene (5 bases). The V end lost 5 bases, the J end lost 8 bases, and 10 bases lay between the germline ends. CDR1 is PRHDT and CDR2 is FYEKMQ in the germline V gene (reference sequence). This CDR3 is 13 amino acids long. Here the CDR3 DNA reads TGTGCCAGCAGCCCAGGGCTCTCCAACGTCCTGACTTTC. Translating gives CASSPGLSNVLTF.

The gene calls are TRBV20-1 and TRBJ1-4; D is unclear. CDR3 length: 15 amino acids. V was cut by 2 bases and J by 0 bases, with 10 bases left in between. Germline loops: CDR1 DFQATT, CDR2 SNEGSKA (reference sequence). CDR3 sequence: CSARPSAATNEKLFF. The CDR3 region has the DNA TGCAGTGCTAGACCCAGCGCTGCAACTAATGAAAAACTGTTTTTT.

This clonotype was seen only a few times. The chain is built from TRBV7-7 and TRBJ2-3; D is ambiguous. Per germline, CDR1 SSHAT and CDR2 FNYEAQ (reference sequence). This CDR3 has 13 residues. V was pared by 8 bases and J by 6 bases, with 15 bases between. The DNA for the CDR3 is TGTGCCAGCGGCTATTCCCCGGCCGATACGCAGTATTTT. This encodes CASGYSPADTQYF. Together with reference TRBV7-7 and TRBJ2-3, the CDR3 gives the full variable domain: GAGVSQSPRYKVTKRGQDVTLRCDPISSHATLYWYQQALGQGPEFLTYFNYEAQPDKSGLPSDRFSAERPEGSISTLTIQRTEQRDSAMYRCASGYSPADTQYFGPGTRLTVL.

CDR3 sequence reads: CASSPRGDSFRNQPQHF. CDR3 DNA sequence: TGTGCCAGCTCACCACGGGGGGATAGTTTTAGGAATCAGCCCCAGCATTTT. The rearrangement uses TRBV18 and TRBJ1-5, with D possibly being TRBD1 (5 bases). The V end lost 1 base, the J end lost 4 bases, and 17 bases lay between the germline ends. CDR1 is KGHSH, CDR2 LQKENI, per germline. The CDR3 extends over 17 amino acids.